This TCR beta chain was profiled in a study of T cell responses to AZD1222 COVID-19 vaccine. Germline V CDR1 and CDR2: SGHTA, FQGNSA. V lost 1 base to trimming and J lost 5 bases; unmatched junction nucleotides: 7. The CDR3 totals 15 residues. This clone was counted between two and nine times. Antigen specificity is unknown. The method was immunoSEQ multiplex PCR; TCRdb's version includes in-frame clones alone and lacks a portion of them. This table holds about 70,000 clones, roughly 85% found once. Notes on the study in general: Per reports, nearly half of all spike-specific TCRs target regions that are unmutated in variants.

The chain joins TRBV7-2 to TRBJ2-5; 7 nucleotides agree with TRBD2. The TCR was taken from an adult in good health. The sequenced sample was peripheral blood, obtained on day 0 of AZD1222 vaccination. The CDR3 bases are TGTGCCAGCAGCTTAGTGGCGGGAGAAGGGGAGACCCAGTACTTC. It codes for CASSLVAGEGETQYF.